The sequence of this TCR beta chain was determined in a study of cytomegalovirus exposure and HLA in healthy donors. This CDR3 comprises 14 residues. Germline CDR1 SGHTA, CDR2 FQGNSA. V lost 7 bases and J lost 0, with 11 bases in between. Assay: immunoSEQ multiplex PCR; the TCRdb copy retains only in-frame clones and omits some. The table records about 60,000 clones, approximately 95% of them present only once. The sample was PBMCs. The sequence derives from a young woman in good health and CMV-seropositive. The genes are TRBV7-2 and TRBJ2-3; the D is unclear. This CDR3 is CASKPGGSTDTQYF. The DNA for the CDR3 is TGTGCCAGCAAACCGGGTGGAAGCACAGATACGCAGTATTTT.